These 18 T cell receptor beta chains were sequenced from one sample in a study of regulatory dendritic cells for organ transplantation. Sorted T cells were CFSE-labeled and cultured 5 days with allogeneic regulatory or mature dendritic cells at 1:10. Clones were read by immunoSEQ multiplex PCR, and TCRdb kept only the in-frame ones, dropping some. The sample holds about 21,000 clones, 85% to 90% seen once. Antigens of these TCRs are unknown. The sample was naive CD4+ T cells from blood cultured with dendritic cells. Subset described: CD45RA+ naive T cells. These receptors originate from a human donor in good health.

V is TRBV18 and J is TRBJ2-1; TRBD2 matches 8 bases. The CDR3 has 15 residues. V shed 3 bases and J 2 bases; nucleotides not matched to a gene: 3. Germline values: CDR1 KGHSH, CDR2 LQKENI. The CDR3 sequence is CASSPGLEAYNEQFF. CDR3 nucleotides: TGTGCCAGCTCACCGGGACTAGAGGCCTACAATGAGCAGTTCTTC.

This clone came up once. The rearrangement joins TRBV27 to TRBJ2-1; 11 bases fit TRBD2. CDR1 MNHEY and CDR2 SMNVEV come from the germline V gene (reference sequence). V was clipped by 6 bases and J by 5 bases; unmatched bases: 6. This CDR3 has 15 amino acids. CDR3 region: CASRLTSGRHNEQFF. DNA of the CDR3: TGTGCCAGCAGACTCACTAGCGGGAGACACAATGAGCAGTTCTTC.

V usage is TRBV27 and J usage is TRBJ1-5; D call uncertain. Per the germline V gene, CDR1 is MNHEY and CDR2 is SMNVEV (reference sequence). The V end was cut by 0 bases, the J end by 4 bases, with 4 bases between. The CDR3 totals 13 residues. The CDR3, as DNA: TGTGCCAGCAGTTTATCAAGGAATCAGCCCCAGCATTTT. Its translation is CASSLSRNQPQHF.

V is TRBV2 and J is TRBJ1-5; 7 positions agree with TRBD1. With V trimmed by 8 bases and J by 6 bases, 4 bases remained unmatched. From germline, CDR1 is SNHLY and CDR2 FYNNEI. The CDR3 is made up of 12 amino acids. This CDR3 reads CASQGESQPQHF. The CDR3 DNA reads TGTGCCAGCCAGGGGGAGAGTCAGCCCCAGCATTTT. Based on the CDR3 plus reference TRBV2 and TRBJ1-5, the full variable domain is EPEVTQTPSHQVTQMGQEVILRCVPISNHLYFYWYRQILGQKVEFLVSFYNNEISEKSEIFDDQFSVERPDGSNFTLKIRSTKLEDSAMYFCASQGESQPQHFGDGTRLSIL.

This clone was observed a handful of times. The V call is TRBV30, the J call TRBJ1-1; D may be TRBD1 (5 bases). V was trimmed by 1 base and J by 8 bases, leaving 8 bases between them. The CDR3 extends over 11 amino acids. Germline V gene sequence: CDR1 GTSNPN, CDR2 SVGIG (reference sequence). The CDR3 bases are TGTGCCTGGAGTGAACAGGCAGAAGCTTTCTTT. This encodes CAWSEQAEAFF. The variable domain in full, with the rest retrieved from reference TRBV30 and TRBJ1-1, is SQTIHQWPATLVQPVGSPLSLECTVEGTSNPNLYWYRQAAGRGLQLLFYSVGIGQISSEVPQNLSASRPQDRQFILSSKKLLLSDSGFYLCAWSEQAEAFFGQGTRLTVV.

This chain connects TRBV7-2 to TRBJ1-1; 7 nucleotides match TRBD1. This CDR3 has 15 residues. Germline values: CDR1 SGHTA, CDR2 FQGNSA. Unmatched junction bases numbered 9, after V lost 5 bases and J lost 3 bases. This CDR3 reads CASSTRQGLDTEAFF. The CDR3 DNA reads TGTGCCAGCAGCACTCGACAGGGTCTAGACACTGAAGCTTTCTTT.

This sequence joins TRBV10-3 and TRBJ2-1, with D possibly being TRBD2 (6 bases). There are 13 residues in the CDR3. The ends were cut back, 8 bases at V and 2 bases at J, with 10 bases in the middle. CDR1 and CDR2 (germline): ENHRY, SYGVKD. CDR3 in amino acids: CAIGWGAYNEQFF. The CDR3 DNA is TGTGCCATCGGTTGGGGGGCCTACAATGAGCAGTTCTTC.

This chain uses TRBV6-6 with TRBJ2-7; D might be TRBD2 (6 bases). Deletions cut 6 bases from V and 7 bases from J, with 16 bases between. Per germline, CDR1 MNHNY and CDR2 SVGAGI (reference sequence). The CDR3 sequence is 13 residues long. CDR3 amino acids: CASSQLGGREQYF. In nucleotides, the CDR3 is TGTGCCAGCAGCCAGCTCGGAGGGAGGGAGCAGTACTTC.

V is TRBV7-2 and J is TRBJ2-5; no clear D. CDR1 is SGHTA and CDR2 is FQGNSA in the germline V gene. Trimming removed 2 bases from V and 5 bases from J, with 9 bases in between. This CDR3 has 13 amino acids. CDR3 sequence (DNA): TGTGCCAGCAGCTTACTTCAGGAGGAGACCCAGTACTTC. The encoded protein is CASSLLQEETQYF.

In its sample, this clone was seen once. The chain combines TRBV5-6 with TRBJ2-6; 11 bases match TRBD2. This CDR3 spans 17 amino acids. Germline CDR1 SGHDT, CDR2 YYEEEE. V lost 1 base and J lost 4; bases outside the gene matches: 4. CDR3 loop: CASSLLAGGSGANVLTF. CDR3 in DNA: TGTGCCAGCAGCTTGCTAGCGGGGGGTTCCGGGGCCAACGTCCTGACTTTC.

This chain joins TRBV7-6 and TRBJ2-3; D gene ambiguous. V lost 3 bases and J lost 6, with 4 bases in between. CDR3 size: 11 residues. Germline-derived CDR1 and CDR2 are SGHVS and FNYEAQ. The CDR3 nucleotides read TGTGCCAGCAGCTTTGCGGATACGCAGTATTTT. Amino acid sequence: CASSFADTQYF.

This chain uses TRBV7-3 with TRBJ2-3, with 9 bases matching TRBD1. This CDR3 is 14 amino acids long. V shed 5 bases and J 5 bases; nucleotides not matched to a gene: 5. Germline assignment: CDR1 SGHTA and CDR2 FQGTGA. This chain's CDR3 is CASSLQGAQDTQYF. In DNA form, the CDR3 reads TGTGCCAGCAGCCTACAGGGGGCACAAGATACGCAGTATTTT.

The genes are TRBV18 and TRBJ2-7; TRBD2 agrees at 7 bases. J was trimmed by 5 bases and V by 3 bases; bases with no gene match: 13. The CDR3 covers 16 residues. Germline values: CDR1 KGHSH, CDR2 LQKENI. CDR3 DNA: TGTGCCAGCTCACCTAATATGCGGGCGGGAGATAACGAGCAGTACTTC. The encoded protein is CASSPNMRAGDNEQYF. Looking up the rest from reference TRBV18 and TRBJ2-7 gives the full variable domain: NAGVMQNPRHLVRRRGQEARLRCSPMKGHSHVYWYRQLPEEGLKFMVYLQKENIIDESGMPKERFSAEFPKEGPSILRIQQVVRGDSAAYFCASSPNMRAGDNEQYFGPGTRLTVT.

V is TRBV19 and J is TRBJ1-1; D is ambiguous. In germline, CDR1 is LNHDA, CDR2 SQIVND (reference sequence). V gave up 1 base and J gave up 5 bases, with 11 bases separating them. The CDR3 contains 14 residues. The CDR3 bases are TGTGCCAGTAGTATAGGAGTGGGCCCTACTGAAGCTTTCTTT. Translating it yields CASSIGVGPTEAFF.

The chain links TRBV6-6 to TRBJ2-7; no reliable D call. The V and J ends lost 4 bases and 6 bases respectively, with 16 bases between them. Germline CDR1 and CDR2: MNHNY and SVGAGI (reference sequence). This CDR3 is built from 14 residues. The CDR3 is CASSLSLGRGEQYF. The CDR3 nucleotides read TGTGCCAGCAGTTTGTCATTAGGGCGCGGCGAGCAGTACTTC.

This chain links TRBV5-4 with TRBJ1-1; D is perhaps TRBD1 (5 bases). Germline V gene lookup returns CDR1 SGHNT and CDR2 YYREEE (reference sequence). The CDR3 is 16 residues long. V was shortened by 4 bases and J by 0 bases, with 16 bases between the two germline ends. As DNA, the CDR3 is TGTGCCAGCAGCCCTAAGACCAGGGAGCTGAACACTGAAGCTTTCTTT. Translated, it gives CASSPKTRELNTEAFF.

The chain carries TRBV15 and TRBJ2-2, with D perhaps TRBD1 (6 bases). The length of the CDR3 is 16 residues. V dropped 7 bases and J dropped 3 bases, with 18 bases sitting between them. CDR1 and CDR2 from the germline V gene are LNHNV and YYDKDF (reference sequence). The DNA for the CDR3 is TGTGCCACCATCCTCCCCTGGGGGCAGTACACCGGGGAGCTGTTTTTT. It yields the protein CATILPWGQYTGELFF.

This clone showed up just a few times. This sequence joins TRBV10-3 and TRBJ1-2; TRBD1 matches at 9 bases. Germline lookup yields CDR1 ENHRY and CDR2 SYGVKD. V shed 6 bases and J 2 bases; nucleotides not matched to a gene: 7. The CDR3 is 15 amino acids. CDR3 nucleotides: TGTGCCATCAGACCCGGACAGGGGCAGAACTATGGCTACACCTTC. Amino acid sequence: CAIRPGQGQNYGYTF.